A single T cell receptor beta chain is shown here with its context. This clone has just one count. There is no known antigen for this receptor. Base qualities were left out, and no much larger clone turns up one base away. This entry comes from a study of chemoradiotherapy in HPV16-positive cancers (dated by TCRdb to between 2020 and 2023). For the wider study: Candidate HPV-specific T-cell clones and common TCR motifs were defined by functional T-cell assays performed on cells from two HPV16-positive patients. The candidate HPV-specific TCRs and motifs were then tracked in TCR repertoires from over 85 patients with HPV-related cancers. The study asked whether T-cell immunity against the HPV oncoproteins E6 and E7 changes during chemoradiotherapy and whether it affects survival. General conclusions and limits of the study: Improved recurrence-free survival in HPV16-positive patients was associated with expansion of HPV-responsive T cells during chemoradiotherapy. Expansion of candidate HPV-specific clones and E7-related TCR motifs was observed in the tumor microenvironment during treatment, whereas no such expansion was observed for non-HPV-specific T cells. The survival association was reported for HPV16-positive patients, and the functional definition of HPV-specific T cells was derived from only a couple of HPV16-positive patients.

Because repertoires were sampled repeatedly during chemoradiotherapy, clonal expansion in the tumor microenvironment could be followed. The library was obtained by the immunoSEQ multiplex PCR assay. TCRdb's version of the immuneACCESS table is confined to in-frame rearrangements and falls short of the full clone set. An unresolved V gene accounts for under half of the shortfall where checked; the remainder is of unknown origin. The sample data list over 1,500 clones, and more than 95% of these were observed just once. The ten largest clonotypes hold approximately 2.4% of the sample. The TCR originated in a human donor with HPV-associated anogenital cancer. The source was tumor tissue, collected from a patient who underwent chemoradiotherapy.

The DNA sequence is TGTGCCAGCAGCCTCTCGACAGGGGGCGAAGAGCAGTACTTC. It encodes CASSLSTGGEEQYF. The chain joins TRBV11-2 to TRBJ2-7, with TRBD1 identical over 10 junction bases. Unmatched junction bases come to 8, with V trimmed by 5 bases and J by 7 bases. The germline V gene specifies SGHAT as CDR1 and FQNNGV as CDR2. The CDR3, cysteine through phenylalanine, is 14 amino acids long. CDR3 DNA only is kept here, 42 bases in frame from base 1. Joined to the reference TRBV11-2 and TRBJ2-7 proteins, this CDR3 gives the full variable domain: EAGVAQSPRYKIIEKRQSVAFWCNPISGHATLYWYQQILGQGPKLLIQFQNNGVVDDSQLPKDRFSAERLKGVDSTLKIQPAKLEDSAVYLCASSLSTGGEEQYFGPGTRLTVT.